A single sample is the source of the 8 T cell receptor beta chains below, sequenced in a study of OX40 agonist ivuxolimab in advanced cancers. Using immunoSEQ multiplex PCR, the repertoire was profiled, and TCRdb retains in-frame clones only, with some absent. The data contain about 79,000 clones, around 94% of them singletons. Here the sequenced sample was CD4+ or CD8+ T cells sorted from blood, taken in a trial of the OX40 agonist ivuxolimab. The receptors originated from an adult with an advanced solid tumor such as melanoma, head and neck, liver or kidney cancer.

This clone has a single count. The chain is built from TRBV5-1 and TRBJ2-2, with 7 nucleotides matching TRBD1. The germline V gene has CDR1 SGHRS and CDR2 YFSETQ. The CDR3 spans 17 residues. V was pared by 3 bases and J by 2 bases, with 10 bases of the junction left unmatched. This CDR3 reads CASSYPTGMGNTGELFF. The DNA for the CDR3 is TGCGCCAGCAGCTACCCGACAGGGATGGGAAACACCGGGGAGCTGTTTTTT. Supplemented by reference TRBV5-1 and TRBJ2-2, the full variable domain reads KAGVTQTPRYLIKTRGQQVTLSCSPISGHRSVSWYQQTPGQGLQFLFEYFSETQRNKGNFPGRFSGRQFSNSRSEMNVSTLELGDSALYLCASSYPTGMGNTGELFFGEGSRLTVL.

The V call is TRBV7-8, the J call TRBJ2-3; TRBD2 matches at 13 bases. V shed 5 bases and J 5 bases; nucleotides not matched to a gene: 19. The CDR3 is 20 residues long. Germline values: CDR1 SGHVS, CDR2 FQNEAQ. CDR3 protein: CASSDGLAGARPPPKDTQYF. The CDR3 coding sequence is TGTGCCAGCAGCGACGGACTAGCGGGGGCCCGTCCCCCGCCGAAAGATACGCAGTATTTT.

This rearrangement joins TRBV4-3 to TRBJ1-3, with D hard to call. This CDR3 contains 16 residues. The germline gives CDR1 LGHNA, CDR2 YSLEER. The V gene lost 0 bases and the J gene lost 2 bases, with 11 bases spanning the gap. Here the CDR3 reads CASSQDPSRTGNTIYF. The CDR3 coding sequence is TGCGCCAGCAGCCAAGATCCCTCTAGGACTGGAAACACCATATATTTT.

V is TRBV18 and J is TRBJ2-7, with 7 bases identical to TRBD1. V dropped 0 bases and J dropped 5; count of bases not matched to a gene: 4. Germline loops: CDR1 KGHSH, CDR2 LQKENI. The CDR3 extends over 14 amino acids. The CDR3 loop is CASSPPDRAHEQYF. CDR3 DNA: TGTGCCAGCTCACCACCCGACAGGGCCCACGAGCAGTACTTC.

The chain has TRBV29-1 and TRBJ2-5, with 9 bases aligning to TRBD1. CDR1 is SQVTM and CDR2 is ANQGSEA in the germline V gene. The V segment lost 1 base and the J segment 2 bases; nucleotides outside the gene matches: 5. The CDR3 length is 15 residues. The CDR3 reads CSVEGRGTGQETQYF. As DNA, the CDR3 is TGCAGCGTTGAAGGGAGGGGGACAGGGCAAGAGACCCAGTACTTC.

V is TRBV11-2 and J is TRBJ2-1; TRBD2 agrees at 9 bases. Trimming removed 5 bases from V and 8 bases from J; junction bases left unmatched: 13. From germline, CDR1 is SGHAT and CDR2 FQNNGV. The CDR3 runs 16 residues. The CDR3 DNA sequence: TGTGCCAGCAGCCTGGTAGCGGGGGTCTATTTAGATGAGCAGTTCTTC. Amino acid sequence: CASSLVAGVYLDEQFF.

The chain carries TRBV14 and TRBJ2-1, with D hard to call. Trimming shortened V by 3 bases and J by 3 bases, and 12 bases separated the two germline ends. The CDR3 has 15 amino acids. The germline V gene encodes CDR1 SGHDN and CDR2 FVKESK. CDR3 nucleotide sequence: TGTGCCAGCAGCCAGATCCAGTCTATCTACAATGAGCAGTTCTTC. Amino acid sequence: CASSQIQSIYNEQFF.

CDR3 sequence (DNA): TGTGCCAGCCTTACGATGCGCTATAATTCACCCCTCCACTTT. It specifies CASLTMRYNSPLHF. This chain joins TRBV28 and TRBJ1-6; D gene unclear. The CDR3 has 14 residues. Germline assignment: CDR1 MDHEN and CDR2 SYDVKM. The V end was cut by 8 bases, the J end by 3 bases, with 11 bases between.